These T cell receptor beta chains were read from a single sample in a study of identical twins. One entry per CDR3 protein results from TCRdb running MiXCR on the 5' RACE reads. The sample lists some 500,000 distinct CDR3 sequences; about 20% were seen once. A further study also used this sample, focusing on T cells expressing NK-cell markers.

The sequenced sample consisted of CD4+ T cells sorted from blood. Source of these receptors: a woman under 30 in good health. CDR3s include the opening cysteine and the closing phenylalanine or tryptophan. The order of the fields is CDR3 DNA, CDR3 protein, clone size, D gene, J gene, V gene. A D gene is named only where the DNA matches it firmly. The size field is filled for only some rows; it gives once, few, many or a size class.

CDR3 DNA: TGCAGTGCTAATCTTGCCAGTGGGGGCAATCAGCCCCAGCATTTT; CDR3 protein: CSANLASGGNQPQHF; clone size: -; D gene: -; J gene: TRBJ1-5; V gene: TRBV20-1
CDR3 DNA: TGTGCCAGCACCGTGGGACTTGGGACAGATACGCAGTATTTT; CDR3 protein: CASTVGLGTDTQYF; clone size: -; D gene: -; J gene: TRBJ2-3; V gene: TRBV7-2
CDR3 DNA: TGTGCCAGCAGTGAAATGCAGGGTCACATTTCGTTCGGCTACACCTTC; CDR3 protein: CASSEMQGHISFGYTF; clone size: once; D gene: -; J gene: TRBJ1-2; V gene: TRBV6-1
CDR3 DNA: TGCAGCGTTGAACGGTTAGCTAACTATGGCTACACCTTC; CDR3 protein: CSVERLANYGYTF; clone size: many; D gene: -; J gene: TRBJ1-2; V gene: TRBV29-1
CDR3 DNA: TGCGCCAGCGGGGGGAGAAGCGGGAATTCTGAGCAGTTCTTC; CDR3 protein: CASGGRSGNSEQFF; clone size: few; D gene: TRBD2; J gene: TRBJ2-1; V gene: TRBV10-1
CDR3 DNA: TGTGCCTGGGTGACAGGGCTAAGCACAGATACGCAGTATTTT; CDR3 protein: CAWVTGLSTDTQYF; clone size: few; D gene: TRBD1; J gene: TRBJ2-3; V gene: TRBV30
CDR3 DNA: TGTGCCAGCAGCCCCCAAGGCGGTCCCGGGGCCAACGTCCTGACTTTC; CDR3 protein: CASSPQGGPGANVLTF; clone size: -; D gene: -; J gene: TRBJ2-6; V gene: TRBV7-3
CDR3 DNA: TGCAGTGCCAGGGACCGCCCTAACACTGAAGCTTTCTTT; CDR3 protein: CSARDRPNTEAFF; clone size: -; D gene: -; J gene: TRBJ1-1; V gene: TRBV20-1
CDR3 DNA: TGTGCCAGCAGTTCCTTGGGTTCGATTACCTACGAGCAGTACTTC; CDR3 protein: CASSSLGSITYEQYF; clone size: -; D gene: -; J gene: TRBJ2-7; V gene: TRBV27
CDR3 DNA: TGTGCCAGCAGCAGCTACGACAGGGGGCCTCGGACTCAGCCCCAGCATTTT; CDR3 protein: CASSSYDRGPRTQPQHF; clone size: -; D gene: -; J gene: TRBJ1-5; V gene: TRBV21-1